These 21 T cell receptor beta chains originate from one sample sequenced in a study of long-term antiretroviral therapy in people with HIV. Version v3.0 of the immunoSEQ assay was performed at survey level. Clones were read by immunoSEQ multiplex PCR, and TCRdb kept only the in-frame ones, dropping some. The sample lists approximately 20,000 clones; 70% to 85% were seen once. The sequencing used unsorted PBMCs, collected 4.1 years after starting antiretroviral therapy. Source of these receptors: a woman aged 40 to 50 with HIV.

The V and J genes are TRBV14 and TRBJ2-3; TRBD1 matches 10 bases. V lost 0 bases and J lost 7; bases outside the gene matches: 7. The CDR3 is 16 amino acids. The germline V gene encodes CDR1 SGHDN and CDR2 FVKESK. The CDR3 sequence is CASSQDLGQGDHTQYF. CDR3 DNA sequence: TGTGCCAGCAGCCAAGATCTTGGACAGGGGGACCATACGCAGTATTTT. The full variable domain, completed using reference TRBV14 and TRBJ2-3, is EAGVTQFPSHSVIEKGQTVTLRCDPISGHDNLYWYRRVMGKEIKFLLHFVKESKQDESGMPNNRFLAERTGGTYSTLKVQPAELEDSGVYFCASSQDLGQGDHTQYFGPGTRLTVL.

The genes are TRBV11-2 and TRBJ2-5, with D unresolved. CDR3 length: 12 amino acids. V lost 5 bases and J 2 bases, leaving 6 bases between the germline ends. Germline values: CDR1 SGHAT, CDR2 FQNNGV. The CDR3 loop is CASSPGQETQYF. CDR3 nucleotides: TGTGCCAGCAGCCCCGGACAAGAGACCCAGTACTTC.

This chain joins TRBV7-6 and TRBJ2-7; D is undetermined. Germline-derived CDR1 and CDR2 are SGHVS and FNYEAQ. The CDR3 runs to 13 residues. The V gene lost 0 bases and the J gene lost 5 bases, with 8 bases spanning the gap. CDR3 residues: CASSLAVGDEQYF. The CDR3 region has the DNA TGTGCCAGCAGCTTAGCGGTAGGCGACGAGCAGTACTTC.

This clone was seen a few times. The CDR3 sequence is CASSRVGGGPGEQFF. CDR3 in DNA: TGTGCCAGCAGCCGGGTGGGGGGAGGGCCGGGTGAGCAGTTCTTC. The genes are TRBV7-9 and TRBJ2-1; 7 bases are a match to TRBD2. Germline V gene lookup returns CDR1 SEHNR and CDR2 FQNEAQ (reference sequence). The CDR3 is made up of 15 amino acids. With V trimmed by 5 bases and J by 9 bases, 13 bases remained unmatched.

The CDR3 reads CASSSVGSDSYEQYF. For the CDR3, the DNA is TGTGCCAGCAGCTCGGTCGGGTCTGACTCCTACGAGCAGTACTTC. The gene calls are TRBV5-6 and TRBJ2-7; D is undetermined. Looked up from germline, CDR1 is SGHDT and CDR2 is YYEEEE. CDR3 length: 15 amino acids. The V end lost 3 bases, the J end lost 0 bases, and 13 bases lay between the germline ends.

This clone was observed a few times. The CDR3 region is CASSPTAGGTGELFF. DNA of the CDR3: TGTGCCAGCAGCCCGACGGCGGGGGGCACTGGGGAGCTGTTTTTT. The V gene is TRBV7-9, the J gene TRBJ2-2; 8 bases are a match to TRBD2. This CDR3 contains 15 residues. The V and J ends lost 5 bases and 8 bases, in that order; junction bases with no gene match: 10. Germline V gives CDR1 SEHNR, CDR2 FQNEAQ (reference sequence).

This clone appeared a few times. This chain connects TRBV27 to TRBJ2-2; the D gene is possibly TRBD2 (5 bases). Germline CDR1 MNHEY, CDR2 SMNVEV (reference sequence). The CDR3 runs to 14 residues. V lost 6 bases and J lost 5, with 13 bases in between. The CDR3 DNA reads TGTGCCAGCAGCCTCGACTACGCGACCGGGGAGCTGTTTTTT. As protein: CASSLDYATGELFF.

This chain uses TRBV11-3 with TRBJ1-5, with 8 bases fitting TRBD1. Germline V gene data show CDR1 as SGHNT and CDR2 as YENEEA. CDR3 size: 13 residues. J lost 6 bases, V lost 4 bases, and 2 bases had no gene match. CDR3 nucleotides: TGTGCCAGCAGCTCAGGGGGCGGTCAGCCCCAGCATTTT. This gives the protein CASSSGGGQPQHF.

V and J are TRBV5-6 and TRBJ2-7; possibly TRBD2 for D (5 bases). The CDR3 is 16 residues long. Trimming cost V 2 bases and J 3 bases, with 18 bases left between them. Germline V lookup: CDR1 SGHDT, CDR2 YYEEEE. CDR3 loop: CASSFRGTRSDYEQYF. CDR3 in DNA: TGTGCCAGCAGCTTTCGGGGAACCCGCTCCGACTACGAGCAGTACTTC.

The J gene is TRBJ1-2, the V gene TRBV19, with TRBD1 matching over 8 bases. There are 15 residues in the CDR3. Germline V lookup: CDR1 LNHDA, CDR2 SQIVND (reference sequence). After removal of 4 bases from V and 4 bases from J, the junction contained 8 bases not matched to a gene. CDR3 region: CASSRPTGVGYGYTF. Written as DNA, the CDR3 is TGTGCCAGTAGTAGACCGACAGGGGTCGGCTATGGCTACACCTTC.

The V and J genes are TRBV5-1 and TRBJ2-5; D ambiguous. The CDR3 has 14 amino acids. CDR1 is SGHRS, CDR2 YFSETQ, per germline. V lost 0 bases, J lost 7 bases, and 13 bases lay in between. The CDR3 DNA follows: TGCGCCAGCAGCTTGGGGACCAGTTTCGGGACCCAGTACTTC. As protein: CASSLGTSFGTQYF. The entire variable domain, with the rest obtained from reference TRBV5-1 and TRBJ2-5, is as follows: KAGVTQTPRYLIKTRGQQVTLSCSPISGHRSVSWYQQTPGQGLQFLFEYFSETQRNKGNFPGRFSGRQFSNSRSEMNVSTLELGDSALYLCASSLGTSFGTQYFGPGTRLLVL.

The chain employs TRBV7-9 and TRBJ1-4; 10 nucleotides line up with TRBD1. The CDR3 contains 16 residues. V trimming: 4 bases; J trimming: 8 bases; junction bases outside the gene matches: 10. Germline V lookup: CDR1 SEHNR, CDR2 FQNEAQ (reference sequence). The CDR3 is CASSSASTGGGEKLFF. Written as DNA, the CDR3 is TGTGCCAGCAGCTCCGCCTCGACAGGGGGCGGCGAAAAACTGTTTTTT.

This clone was detected only a few times. The V gene is TRBV7-9, the J gene TRBJ2-2; D might be TRBD1 (5 bases). The CDR3 extends over 15 amino acids. The germline V and J ends were trimmed by 4 bases and 6 bases, with 15 bases remaining between them. Germline V CDR1 and CDR2: SEHNR, FQNEAQ (reference sequence). The CDR3 is CASSSSDIPSGELFF. In DNA, the CDR3 is TGTGCCAGCAGCTCCTCGGACATCCCATCCGGGGAGCTGTTTTTT.

The V and J genes are TRBV7-9 and TRBJ1-6; D not resolved. This CDR3 is built from 12 residues. Germline V lookup: CDR1 SEHNR, CDR2 FQNEAQ (reference sequence). V lost 3 bases and J lost 7, with 4 bases in between. Here the CDR3 reads CASSFSNSPLHF. The DNA of the CDR3 is TGTGCCAGCAGCTTCTCCAATTCACCCCTCCACTTT.

Only one count was recorded for this clone. The chain has TRBV5-1 and TRBJ1-2, with 7 bases that match TRBD1. This CDR3 spans 13 amino acids. The V segment lost 2 bases and the J segment 8 bases; nucleotides outside the gene matches: 6. Looked up from germline, CDR1 is SGHRS and CDR2 is YFSETQ. The CDR3 sequence: CASSLGQGGGYTF. CDR3 nucleotides: TGCGCCAGCAGCTTAGGCCAGGGGGGCGGCTACACCTTC. Based on the CDR3 plus reference TRBV5-1 and TRBJ1-2, the full variable domain is KAGVTQTPRYLIKTRGQQVTLSCSPISGHRSVSWYQQTPGQGLQFLFEYFSETQRNKGNFPGRFSGRQFSNSRSEMNVSTLELGDSALYLCASSLGQGGGYTFGSGTRLTVV.

In this sample, this clone turned up a few times. V is TRBV5-6 and J is TRBJ1-1, with 9 bases identical to TRBD1. CDR3 length equals 16 residues. V was clipped by 4 bases and J by 6 bases; unmatched bases: 13. Germline V CDR1 and CDR2: SGHDT, YYEEEE. The CDR3 region has the DNA TGTGCCAGCAGCCCATACCCCGGGACAGGGATGGCTGAAGCTTTCTTT. It encodes CASSPYPGTGMAEAFF. The full variable domain, with the rest looked up from reference TRBV5-6 and TRBJ1-1, is DAGVTQSPTHLIKTRGQQVTLRCSPKSGHDTVSWYQQALGQGPQFIFQYYEEEERQRGNFPDRFSGHQFPNYSSELNVNALLLGDSALYLCASSPYPGTGMAEAFFGQGTRLTVV.

CDR3 region: CASSAGTSGYQETQYF. CDR3 DNA: TGTGCCAGCAGCGCCGGGACTAGCGGGTACCAAGAGACCCAGTACTTC. V gene TRBV9 combines with J gene TRBJ2-5, with 12 bases matching TRBD2. J lost 0 bases, V lost 3 bases, and 3 bases had no gene match. The CDR3 runs to 16 residues. The germline V gene encodes CDR1 SGDLS and CDR2 YYNGEE. Drawing the rest from reference TRBV9 and TRBJ2-5, the complete variable domain is DSGVTQTPKHLITATGQRVTLRCSPRSGDLSVYWYQQSLDQGLQFLIQYYNGEERAKGNILERFSAQQFPDLHSELNLSSLELGDSALYFCASSAGTSGYQETQYFGPGTRLLVL.

The chain joins TRBV29-1 to TRBJ1-4, with D perhaps matching TRBD1 (5 bases). Per germline, CDR1 SQVTM and CDR2 ANQGSEA. The CDR3 totals 12 residues. V lost 4 bases, J lost 7 bases, and 10 bases lay in between. The DNA of the CDR3 is TGCAGCGTTGCTGGGGCGGGTGAAAAACTGTTTTTT. Amino acids: CSVAGAGEKLFF.

This chain uses TRBV19 with TRBJ2-2; TRBD2 is a possible D gene (5 bases). V dropped 7 bases and J dropped 5 bases, with 17 bases sitting between them. The length of the CDR3 is 15 residues. CDR1 is LNHDA and CDR2 is SQIVND in the germline V gene (reference sequence). The CDR3 protein is CASKSRPPGTGELFF. CDR3 nucleotide sequence: TGTGCCAGTAAGAGTCGGCCCCCGGGGACCGGGGAGCTGTTTTTT.

The chain joins TRBV10-2 to TRBJ2-7, with D perhaps TRBD2 (5 bases). The CDR3 spans 12 residues. Germline V lookup: CDR1 WSHSY, CDR2 SAAADI. V gave up 4 bases and J gave up 2 bases, with 6 bases separating them. The CDR3 loop reads CASSAGTYEQYF. CDR3 nucleotide sequence: TGCGCCAGCAGTGCCGGGACCTACGAGCAGTACTTC.

J is TRBJ2-3 and V is TRBV25-1; TRBD2 aligns across 7 bases. CDR1 is MGHDK and CDR2 is SYGVNS in the germline V gene. The CDR3 runs to 11 residues. The V gene end was trimmed by 5 bases and the J gene end by 12 bases; junction bases not matched to a gene: 5. For the CDR3, the DNA is TGTGCCAGCAGTCCAGGCGGGAGTCAGTATTTT. It encodes CASSPGGSQYF.